This TCR beta chain was documented in a study of cytotoxic CD8 clonotypes in ibrutinib-treated CLL. Study as a whole: Of a cohort that held 11 to 12 relapsed/refractory and over 14 treatment-naive patients, about 18 were IGHV unmutated.

Cryopreserved PBMCs supplied roughly 2 micrograms of genomic DNA for TCR beta libraries. Study findings and constraints: Against age-matched healthy donors, baseline clonality ran higher and tracked circulating CD8+ T-cell counts. Clonality went up at ibrutinib response and then declined back toward baseline at progression.

Only in-frame clones appear in the TCRdb table, and some are missing; sequencing was by immunoSEQ multiplex PCR. The data show hundreds of thousands of clones, roughly 70% seen once. About this clone itself: Its specificity is unknown.

This specimen was PBMCs, taken after 24 months of ibrutinib treatment. This receptor was obtained from a human donor with chronic lymphocytic leukemia.

CDR3 bases: TGTGCCAGCAGTAATAACAGGGGTTCTAACTATGGCTACACCTTC. The encoded protein is CASSNNRGSNYGYTF. V gene TRBV6-5 combines with J gene TRBJ1-2; 7 bases line up with TRBD1. Trimming at V came to 5 bases and at J to 0 bases, leaving 6 bases not matched to a gene. The V gene's germline CDR1 is MNHEY and CDR2 SVGAGI. The CDR3 is 15 residues long.